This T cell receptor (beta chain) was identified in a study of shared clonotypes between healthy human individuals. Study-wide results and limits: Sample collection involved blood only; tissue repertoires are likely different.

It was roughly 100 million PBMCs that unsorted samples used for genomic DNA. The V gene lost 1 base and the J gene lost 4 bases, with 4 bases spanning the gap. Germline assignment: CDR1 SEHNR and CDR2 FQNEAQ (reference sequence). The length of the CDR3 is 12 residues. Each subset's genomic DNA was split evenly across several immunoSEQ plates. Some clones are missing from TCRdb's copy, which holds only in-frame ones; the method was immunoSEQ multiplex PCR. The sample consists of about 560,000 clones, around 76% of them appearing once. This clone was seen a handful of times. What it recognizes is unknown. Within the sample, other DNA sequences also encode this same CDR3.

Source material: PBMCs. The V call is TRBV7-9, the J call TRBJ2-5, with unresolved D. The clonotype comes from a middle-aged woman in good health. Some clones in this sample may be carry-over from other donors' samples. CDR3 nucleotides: TGTGCCAGCAGCTTAGTCAGAGAGACCCAGTACTTC. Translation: CASSLVRETQYF.